This passage covers 20 T cell receptor beta chains from one sample sequenced in a study of identical twins. A single record per CDR3 protein comes from TCRdb applying MiXCR to the 5' RACE reads. The sample shows about 900,000 distinct CDR3 sequences, approximately 13% of them seen only once. This same sample was also part of a study on yellow fever vaccine responses in identical twins.

The material sequenced was PBMCs. These TCRs come from a woman under 30 in good health.

V gene TRBV6-5 combines with J gene TRBJ2-5; D is unclear. The V gene's germline CDR1 is MNHEY and CDR2 SVGAGI. With 5 bases removed from V and 0 bases from J, the gap between germline ends came to 10 bases. The CDR3 is 14 amino acids. This CDR3 is CASSQLGDQETQYF. CDR3 DNA: TGTGCCAGCAGTCAACTCGGAGACCAAGAGACCCAGTACTTC.

This clonotype appeared a few times. This chain uses TRBV27 with TRBJ2-1; D possibly corresponds to TRBD1 (6 bases). This CDR3 contains 15 residues. V was trimmed by 5 bases and J by 3 bases, leaving 14 bases between them. The germline CDR1 and CDR2 sequences are MNHEY and SMNVEV (reference sequence). CDR3 protein: CASSRTGTSYNEQFF. The CDR3 nucleotides read TGTGCCAGCAGTCGAACCGGGACAAGCTACAATGAGCAGTTCTTC.

In its sample, this clonotype was seen a few times. This chain links TRBV3-1 with TRBJ1-1, with a possible D match to TRBD1 (5 bases). Germline V gives CDR1 LGHDT, CDR2 YNNKEL (reference sequence). The CDR3 is made up of 14 amino acids. V lost 0 bases and J lost 4, with 9 bases in between. The CDR3 spells CASSQEGVSTEAFF. CDR3 DNA: TGTGCCAGCAGCCAAGAGGGGGTTTCCACTGAAGCTTTCTTT. The complete variable domain, with remaining parts taken from reference TRBV3-1 and TRBJ1-1, reads DTAVSQTPKYLVTQMGNDKSIKCEQNLGHDTMYWYKQDSKKFLKIMFSYNNKELIINETVPNRFSPKSPDKAHLNLHINSLELGDSAVYFCASSQEGVSTEAFFGQGTRLTVV.

This chain links TRBV24-1 with TRBJ1-2; TRBD1 agrees at 8 bases. The CDR3 has 16 amino acids. Germline CDR1 reads KGHDR; CDR2 reads SFDVKD. V trimming: 5 bases; J trimming: 4 bases; junction bases outside the gene matches: 11. CDR3 DNA sequence: TGTGCCACCAGTGGTTATCAGGGGGCGAGTGTCTATGGCTACACCTTC. Its translation: CATSGYQGASVYGYTF.

This clonotype was counted only a few times. The chain joins TRBV12-3 or TRBV12-4 to TRBJ2-1; 10 nucleotides line up with TRBD2. The length of the CDR3 is 15 residues. The V segment lost 6 bases and the J segment 7 bases; nucleotides outside the gene matches: 9. In DNA form, the CDR3 reads TGTGCCAGCAGCAAGAGCGGGGGGGCCTTTAATGAGCAGTTCTTC. Encoded protein: CASSKSGGAFNEQFF.

This clonotype has at least ten counts. J is TRBJ1-1 and V is TRBV6-6; possible D gene TRBD1, 5 bases. Germline-derived CDR1 and CDR2 are MNHNY and SVGAGI (reference sequence). CDR3 length: 13 residues. V was shortened by 2 bases and J by 10 bases, with 14 bases between the two germline ends. The CDR3 DNA sequence: TGTGCCAGCAGTTACCCGGACAAAGCTGGAGCTTTCTTT. Encoded protein: CASSYPDKAGAFF.

The gene calls are TRBV19 and TRBJ1-6; TRBD1 aligns across 7 bases. The CDR3 runs 15 residues. V was pared by 6 bases and J by 8 bases, with 10 bases of the junction left unmatched. Germline V lookup: CDR1 LNHDA, CDR2 SQIVND (reference sequence). The CDR3: CASRIDRAKDSPLHF. The CDR3 DNA reads as TGTGCCAGTAGGATCGACAGGGCGAAGGATTCACCCCTCCACTTT.

The DNA of the CDR3 is TGTGCTAGTGGTGTTGGTACGAACACCGGGGAGCTGTTTTTT. This codes for CASGVGTNTGELFF. The genes are TRBV12-5 and TRBJ2-2; D remains ambiguous. The CDR3 consists of 14 residues. Looked up from germline, CDR1 is LGHNT and CDR2 is FRNRAP. Trimming removed 5 bases at V and 0 bases at J, with 7 bases between. The variable domain in full, with the rest retrieved from reference TRBV12-5 and TRBJ2-2, is DARVTQTPRHKVTEMGQEVTMRCQPILGHNTVFWYRQTMMQGLELLAYFRNRAPLDDSGMPKDRFSAEMPDATLATLKIQPSEPRDSAVYFCASGVGTNTGELFFGEGSRLTVL.

The CDR3 DNA sequence: TGTGCCATCAGTGAAGAGAAGGGTGAAGGAACTGAAGCTTTCTTT. Residues: CAISEEKGEGTEAFF. V usage is TRBV10-3 and J usage is TRBJ1-1; D is ambiguous. CDR3 length equals 15 residues. Germline V gene lookup returns CDR1 ENHRY and CDR2 SYGVKD. V was cut by 3 bases and J by 5 bases, with 16 bases left in between.

This clonotype was detected many times. The chain employs TRBV7-8 and TRBJ2-1; 7 bases line up with TRBD1. Unmatched junction bases numbered 12, after V lost 2 bases and J lost 5 bases. CDR1 and CDR2 (germline): SGHVS, FQNEAQ. The CDR3 has 17 amino acids. The CDR3: CASSLLTTGSRHNEQFF. Written as DNA, the CDR3 is TGTGCCAGCAGCTTACTCACGACAGGGTCAAGGCACAATGAGCAGTTCTTC.

This clonotype was found a few times. The gene calls are TRBV12-3 or TRBV12-4 and TRBJ2-2; no clear D. CDR3 size: 17 residues. V shed 6 bases and J shed 2 bases, with 19 bases lying between them. The CDR3 DNA follows: TGTGCCAGCAGATACGCCCCGAGGCCGGAAAACACCGGGGAGCTGTTTTTT. Translating it yields CASRYAPRPENTGELFF.

This clonotype was found many times. The V and J genes are TRBV3-1 and TRBJ1-5; 7 bases are a match to TRBD1. V dropped 4 bases and J dropped 7; count of bases not matched to a gene: 4. The CDR3 length is 13 residues. The germline gives CDR1 LGHDT, CDR2 YNNKEL (reference sequence). The CDR3 nucleotides are TGTGCCAGCAGCCCGACAGGGAGGCAGCCCCAGCATTTT. The encoded protein is CASSPTGRQPQHF.

This rearrangement joins TRBV3-1 to TRBJ2-3; 8 nucleotides line up with TRBD2. The germline V gene encodes CDR1 LGHDT and CDR2 YNNKEL (reference sequence). The V gene end was trimmed by 2 bases and the J gene end by 3 bases; junction bases not matched to a gene: 4. There are 15 residues in the CDR3. For the CDR3, the DNA is TGTGCCAGCAGCCAAAGCGGGAGTATGACAGATACGCAGTATTTT. Amino acids: CASSQSGSMTDTQYF.

This clonotype was counted only a few times. The gene calls are TRBV28 and TRBJ1-5, with a weak D call TRBD1 (6 bases). Germline CDR1 and CDR2: MDHEN and SYDVKM. Trimming left V 3 bases short and J 6 bases short, with 12 bases between. This CDR3 is built from 14 residues. The CDR3 loop reads CASSLRGWGQPQHF. The CDR3 region has the DNA TGTGCCAGCAGTTTGAGGGGGTGGGGTCAGCCCCAGCATTTT.

This clonotype was seen repeatedly, ten times or more. The V gene is TRBV12-3 or TRBV12-4, the J gene TRBJ2-1; no definite D call. V was shortened by 5 bases and J by 2 bases, with 7 bases between the two germline ends. The CDR3 length is 13 residues. Written as DNA, the CDR3 is TGTGCCAGCAGTCAGACACCCTACAATGAGCAGTTCTTC. This encodes CASSQTPYNEQFF.

V usage is TRBV11-2 and J usage is TRBJ2-3; D might be TRBD1 or TRBD2, each matching 7 bases. Trimming stripped 4 bases from V and 4 bases from J, with 15 bases between. The CDR3 sequence is 15 residues long. CDR1 is SGHAT, CDR2 FQNNGV, per germline. CDR3 region: CASSSGGGSADTQYF. The CDR3 DNA sequence: TGTGCCAGCAGCTCAGGGGGGGGATCGGCAGATACGCAGTATTTT. The whole variable domain, remainder taken from reference TRBV11-2 and TRBJ2-3, is EAGVAQSPRYKIIEKRQSVAFWCNPISGHATLYWYQQILGQGPKLLIQFQNNGVVDDSQLPKDRFSAERLKGVDSTLKIQPAKLEDSAVYLCASSSGGGSADTQYFGPGTRLTVL.

In its sample, this clonotype was seen a few times. The chain recombines TRBV5-6 with TRBJ2-2; no clear D. The V and J ends lost 4 bases and 6 bases respectively, with 10 bases between them. CDR1 is SGHDT, CDR2 YYEEEE, per germline. This CDR3 is built from 13 residues. CDR3 residues: CASSLPRAGELFF. DNA for the CDR3: TGTGCCAGCAGCCTACCTCGGGCCGGGGAGCTGTTTTTT.

This clonotype has more than one count but fewer than ten. This chain uses TRBV6-1 with TRBJ1-2, with D uncertain. Trimming left V 10 bases short and J 2 bases short, with 23 bases between. Germline-derived CDR1 and CDR2 are MNHNS and SASEGT. This CDR3 has 16 amino acids. As DNA, the CDR3 is TGTGCCATCGCCACCTTGGGCGGCGGCCCAAACTATGGCTACACCTTC. Translation: CAIATLGGGPNYGYTF.

This chain joins TRBV5-1 and TRBJ2-1, with 9 bases aligning to TRBD2. CDR3 size: 19 residues. Germline assignment: CDR1 SGHRS and CDR2 YFSETQ. The V gene end was trimmed by 2 bases and the J gene end by 4 bases; junction bases not matched to a gene: 16. The chain's CDR3 is CASSFGMAGGPPKYNEQFF. The CDR3 DNA sequence: TGCGCCAGCAGCTTTGGTATGGCGGGAGGGCCCCCCAAATACAATGAGCAGTTCTTC.

This clonotype was observed a handful of times. V and J are TRBV24-1 and TRBJ2-4; 9 nucleotides align to TRBD1. This CDR3 is built from 14 residues. Germline-derived CDR1 and CDR2 are KGHDR and SFDVKD. J gave up 9 bases and V 6 bases, and 8 bases lay outside the gene matches. CDR3 nucleotide sequence: TGTGCCACCAGTCCGGGACAGGGTATGGGCATTCAGTACTTC. It encodes CATSPGQGMGIQYF.